The clone carrying this T cell receptor beta chain was recorded a few times. The antigen is undetermined. This sample was taken from a study of shared clonotypes between healthy human individuals. For the study at large: Three plates each covered CD4 naive and memory; CD8 naive two, CD8 memory one. Study results and limitations: Memory subsets generally showed smaller estimated richness than naive subsets did.

Assay execution proceeded at the deep level. Assay used: immunoSEQ multiplex PCR; TCRdb lists only in-frame clones, some missing. The table includes about 770,000 clones, 72% detected once. CDR1 is LNHDA and CDR2 is SQIVND in the germline V gene (reference sequence). Trimming left V 7 bases short and J 5 bases short, with 14 bases between. The CDR3 has 13 residues. The rearrangement joins TRBV19 to TRBJ1-1; no reliable D call. The sample comprised memory CD4+ T cells sorted from blood. The subset denotes: CD45RA-negative fraction. The sequence came from a woman younger than 45 in good health. CDR3: CASNNHGETEAFF. The CDR3 DNA is TGTGCCAGTAATAACCATGGGGAGACTGAAGCTTTCTTT.